This T cell receptor (beta chain) was identified during a study of shared clonotypes between healthy human individuals. In the study overall: Three plates were used per donor for CD4 naive, three for CD4 memory, two for CD8 naive and one for CD8 memory. Study-level findings and limits: Deeper or shallower sequencing was expected to change how clonotypes are shared among donors.

V lost 8 bases, J lost 3 bases, and 11 bases lay in between. The CDR3 runs 12 residues. Germline V gives CDR1 MNHEY, CDR2 SVGAGI. Repertoires were generated with immunoSEQ multiplex PCR, while TCRdb's copy carries only in-frame clones and drops some. The sample has approximately 1,000,000 clones; approximately 80% are singletons. As for this clone: Its target is not known.

CD4+ cells yielded CD45RA+ naive and CD45RA-negative memory subsets. This chain joins TRBV6-5 and TRBJ2-7; D gene unclear. Sequenced: memory CD4+ T cells from PBMCs. Subset noted: CD45RA-negative fraction. This TCR derives from a man aged 18 to 29 in good health. Some clones in this sample may be carry-over from other donors' samples. This CDR3 is CASSEGDYEQYF. CDR3 sequence (DNA): TGTGCCAGCTCAGAAGGCGACTACGAGCAGTACTTC.